This TCR beta chain was captured in a study of OX40 agonist ivuxolimab in advanced cancers. V trimming: 4 bases; J trimming: 5 bases; junction bases outside the gene matches: 6. The germline gives CDR1 SGHTA, CDR2 FQGNSA. The CDR3 is 14 residues long. Assay: immunoSEQ multiplex PCR; the TCRdb copy retains only in-frame clones and omits some. Altogether 65,000 to 90,000 clones are present, 90% being singletons, with the ten largest covering 0.4% to 0.65%. The chain is built from TRBV7-2 and TRBJ2-5; 8 nucleotides line up with TRBD2. This specimen consisted of CD4+ or CD8+ T cells sorted from blood, obtained in a trial of the OX40 agonist ivuxolimab. This TCR came from an adult with an advanced solid tumor such as melanoma, head and neck, liver or kidney cancer. The CDR3 nucleotides are TGTGCCAGCAGCTCCGGGAGGGCAAGGGAGACCCAGTACTTC. Translating it yields CASSSGRARETQYF.